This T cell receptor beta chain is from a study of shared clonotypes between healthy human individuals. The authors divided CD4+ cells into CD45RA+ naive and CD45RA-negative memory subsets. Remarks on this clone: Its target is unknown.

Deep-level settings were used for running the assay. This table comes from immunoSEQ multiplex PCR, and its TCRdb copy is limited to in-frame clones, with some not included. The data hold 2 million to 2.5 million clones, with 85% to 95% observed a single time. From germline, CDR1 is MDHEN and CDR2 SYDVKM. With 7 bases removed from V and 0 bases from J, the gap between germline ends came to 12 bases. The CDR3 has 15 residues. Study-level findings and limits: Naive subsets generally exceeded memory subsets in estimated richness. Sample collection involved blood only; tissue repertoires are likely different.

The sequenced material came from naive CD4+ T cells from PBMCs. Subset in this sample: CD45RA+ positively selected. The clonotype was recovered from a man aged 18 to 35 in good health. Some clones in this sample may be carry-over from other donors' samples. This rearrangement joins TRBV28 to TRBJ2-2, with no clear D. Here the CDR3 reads CASTGQPTNTGELFF. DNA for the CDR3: TGTGCCAGCACGGGCCAGCCTACGAACACCGGGGAGCTGTTTTTT.